This T cell receptor (beta chain) appears in the sequencing data of a study of technical replicates of blood from a few donors. Repertoires were generated with immunoSEQ multiplex PCR, while TCRdb's copy carries only in-frame clones and drops some. The sample shows roughly 80,000 clones, around 89% of them seen only once. Sequenced input: T cells isolated from PBMCs. The origin of this receptor is a human donor in good health.

This chain's CDR3 is CASSVGVGQGAYEQYF. The CDR3 DNA reads TGTGCCAGCAGCGTAGGAGTGGGACAGGGAGCCTACGAGCAGTACTTC. The V and J genes are TRBV9 and TRBJ2-7, with 9 bases lining up with TRBD1. V shed 0 bases, J shed 2 bases, and the junction held 6 bases outside the gene matches. Germline V CDR1 and CDR2: SGDLS, YYNGEE. CDR3 length: 16 amino acids.